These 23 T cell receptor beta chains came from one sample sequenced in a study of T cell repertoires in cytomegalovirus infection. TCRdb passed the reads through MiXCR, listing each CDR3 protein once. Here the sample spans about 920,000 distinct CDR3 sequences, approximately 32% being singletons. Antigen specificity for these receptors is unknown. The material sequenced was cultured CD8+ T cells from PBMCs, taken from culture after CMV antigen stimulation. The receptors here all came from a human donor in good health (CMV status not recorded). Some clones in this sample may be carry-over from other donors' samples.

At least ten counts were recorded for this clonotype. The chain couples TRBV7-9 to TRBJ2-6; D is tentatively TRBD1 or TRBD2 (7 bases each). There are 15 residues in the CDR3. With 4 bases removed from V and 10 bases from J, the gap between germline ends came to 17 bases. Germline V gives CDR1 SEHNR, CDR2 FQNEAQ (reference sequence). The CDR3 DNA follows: TGTGCCAGCAGCTCGGGACAGCGGGACTTTAACGTCCTGACTTTC. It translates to CASSSGQRDFNVLTF.

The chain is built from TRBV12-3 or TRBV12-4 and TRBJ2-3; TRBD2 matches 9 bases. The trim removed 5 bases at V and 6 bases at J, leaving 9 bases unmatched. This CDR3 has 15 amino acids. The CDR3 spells CASSPGLATEDTQYF. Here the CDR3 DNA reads TGTGCCAGCAGTCCGGGACTAGCAACGGAGGATACGCAGTATTTT.

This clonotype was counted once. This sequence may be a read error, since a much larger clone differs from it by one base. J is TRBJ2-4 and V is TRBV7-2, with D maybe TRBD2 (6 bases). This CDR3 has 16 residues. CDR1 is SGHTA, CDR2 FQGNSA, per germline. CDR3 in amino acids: CASSFGRTVAKNIQNF. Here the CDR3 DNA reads TGTGCCAGCAGCTTTGGGAGGACGGTAGCCAAAAACATTCAGAACTTC.

The chain's CDR3 is CASSPPGGHRFLNTGELFF. DNA for the CDR3: TGTGCCAGCAGCCCTCCCGGGGGCCACCGTTTCTTGAACACCGGGGAGCTGTTTTTT. The rearrangement joins TRBV5-6 to TRBJ2-2; D is tentatively TRBD1 or TRBD2 (6 bases each). Germline-derived CDR1 and CDR2 are SGHDT and YYEEEE. The CDR3 is 19 amino acids. Trimming pared 4 bases from V and 1 base from J, leaving 23 bases between. The full variable domain, completed using reference TRBV5-6 and TRBJ2-2, is DAGVTQSPTHLIKTRGQQVTLRCSPKSGHDTVSWYQQALGQGPQFIFQYYEEEERQRGNFPDRFSGHQFPNYSSELNVNALLLGDSALYLCASSPPGGHRFLNTGELFFGEGSRLTVL.

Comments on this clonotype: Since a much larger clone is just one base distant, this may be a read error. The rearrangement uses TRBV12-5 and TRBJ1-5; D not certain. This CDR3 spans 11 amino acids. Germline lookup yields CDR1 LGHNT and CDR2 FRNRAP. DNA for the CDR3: TGTGCTAGTGGTTTAGGTCAGCTCCAGCATTTT. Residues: CASGLGQLQHF.

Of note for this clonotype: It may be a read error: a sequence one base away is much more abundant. The CDR3 nucleotides are TGTGCCAGCAGTTACATCAGGACGGATCAGCCCCAGCATTTT. As protein: CASSYIRTDQPQHF. The V call is TRBV6-2 or TRBV6-3, the J call TRBJ1-5, with D hard to call. The CDR3 consists of 14 residues. CDR1 and CDR2 (germline): MNHEY, SVGEGT. V dropped 2 bases and J dropped 5 bases, with 10 bases sitting between them.

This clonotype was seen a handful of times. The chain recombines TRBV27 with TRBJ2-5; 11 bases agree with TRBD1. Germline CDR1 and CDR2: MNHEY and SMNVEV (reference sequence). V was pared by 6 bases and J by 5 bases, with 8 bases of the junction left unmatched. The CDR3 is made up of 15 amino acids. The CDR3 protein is CASSVRDRGGETQYF. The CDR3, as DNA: TGTGCCAGCAGCGTCCGGGACAGGGGGGGGGAGACCCAGTACTTC.

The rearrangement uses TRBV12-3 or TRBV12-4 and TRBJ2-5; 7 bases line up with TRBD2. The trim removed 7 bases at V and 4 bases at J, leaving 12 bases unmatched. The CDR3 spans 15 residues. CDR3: CASTFGGSGRETQYF. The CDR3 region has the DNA TGTGCCAGCACCTTCGGGGGGTCAGGGAGAGAGACCCAGTACTTC.

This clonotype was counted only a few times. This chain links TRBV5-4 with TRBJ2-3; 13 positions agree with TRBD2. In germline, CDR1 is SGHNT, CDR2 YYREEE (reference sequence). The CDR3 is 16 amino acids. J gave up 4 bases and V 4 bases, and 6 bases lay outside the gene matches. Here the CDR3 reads CASSAGTSGVADTQYF. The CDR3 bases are TGTGCCAGCAGCGCGGGGACTAGCGGGGTGGCAGATACGCAGTATTTT.

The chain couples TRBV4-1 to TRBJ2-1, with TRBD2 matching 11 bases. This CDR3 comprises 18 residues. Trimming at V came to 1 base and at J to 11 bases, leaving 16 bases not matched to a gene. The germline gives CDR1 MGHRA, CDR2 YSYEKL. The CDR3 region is CASSQGASGGSNPTKQFF. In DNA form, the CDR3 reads TGCGCCAGCAGCCAAGGGGCTAGCGGGGGGTCCAACCCCACGAAGCAGTTCTTC.

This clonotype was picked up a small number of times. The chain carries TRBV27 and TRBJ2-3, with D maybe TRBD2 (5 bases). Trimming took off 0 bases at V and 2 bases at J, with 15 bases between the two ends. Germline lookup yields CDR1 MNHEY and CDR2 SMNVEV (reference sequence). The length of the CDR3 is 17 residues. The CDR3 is CASSLSLLRADTDTQYF. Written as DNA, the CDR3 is TGTGCCAGCAGTTTATCGCTCCTGAGGGCCGACACAGATACGCAGTATTTT.

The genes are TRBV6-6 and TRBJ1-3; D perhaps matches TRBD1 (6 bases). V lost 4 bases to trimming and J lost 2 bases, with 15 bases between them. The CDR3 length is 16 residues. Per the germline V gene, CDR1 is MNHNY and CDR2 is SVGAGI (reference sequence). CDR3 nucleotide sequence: TGTGCCAGCAGTTGGGCACAGGGAACCCCTGGAAACACCATATATTTT. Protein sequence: CASSWAQGTPGNTIYF.

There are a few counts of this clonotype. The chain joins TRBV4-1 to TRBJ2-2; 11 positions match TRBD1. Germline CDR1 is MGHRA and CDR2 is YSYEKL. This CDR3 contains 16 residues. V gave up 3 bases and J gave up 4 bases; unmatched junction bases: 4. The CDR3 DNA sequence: TGCGCCAGCAGCCATCCCGGGACAGGGGGCACCGGGGAGCTGTTTTTT. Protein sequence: CASSHPGTGGTGELFF.

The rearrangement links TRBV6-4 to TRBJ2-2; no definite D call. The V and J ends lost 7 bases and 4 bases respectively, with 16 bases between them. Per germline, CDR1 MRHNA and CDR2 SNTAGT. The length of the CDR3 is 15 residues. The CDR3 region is CASNTEPGPTGELFF. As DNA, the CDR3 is TGTGCCAGCAATACAGAACCCGGACCCACCGGGGAGCTGTTTTTT.

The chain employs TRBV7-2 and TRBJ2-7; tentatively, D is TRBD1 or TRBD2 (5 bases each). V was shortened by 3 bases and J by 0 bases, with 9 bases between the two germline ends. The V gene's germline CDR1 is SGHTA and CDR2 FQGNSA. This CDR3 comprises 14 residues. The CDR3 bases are TGTGCCAGCAGCTTGGGGACCCGCTCCTACGAGCAGTACGTC. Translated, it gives CASSLGTRSYEQYV.

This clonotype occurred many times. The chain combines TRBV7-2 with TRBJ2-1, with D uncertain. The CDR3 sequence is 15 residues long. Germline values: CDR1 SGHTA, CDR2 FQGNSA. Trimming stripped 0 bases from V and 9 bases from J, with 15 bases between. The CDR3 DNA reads TGTGCCAGCAGCTTAGCGAGATACGGAGAACGTGAGCAGTTCTTC. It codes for CASSLARYGEREQFF. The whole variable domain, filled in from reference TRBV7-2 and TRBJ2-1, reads GAGVSQSPSNKVTEKGKDVELRCDPISGHTALYWYRQSLGQGLEFLIYFQGNSAPDKSGLPSDRFSAERTGGSVSTLTIQRTQQEDSAVYLCASSLARYGEREQFFGPGTRLTVL.

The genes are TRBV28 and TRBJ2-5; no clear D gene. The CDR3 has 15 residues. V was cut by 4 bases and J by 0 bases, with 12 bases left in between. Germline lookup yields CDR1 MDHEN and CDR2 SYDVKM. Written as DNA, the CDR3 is TGTGCCAGCAGTTCGCGGCAGGAGTACCAAGAGACCCAGTACTTC. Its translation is CASSSRQEYQETQYF.

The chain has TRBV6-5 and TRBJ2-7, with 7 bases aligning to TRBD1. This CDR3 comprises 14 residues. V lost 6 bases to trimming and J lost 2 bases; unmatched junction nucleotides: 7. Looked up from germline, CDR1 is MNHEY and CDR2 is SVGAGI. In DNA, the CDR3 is TGTGCCAGCAGCCGATCCGGGACAGCCTACGAGCAGTACGTC. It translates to CASSRSGTAYEQYV.

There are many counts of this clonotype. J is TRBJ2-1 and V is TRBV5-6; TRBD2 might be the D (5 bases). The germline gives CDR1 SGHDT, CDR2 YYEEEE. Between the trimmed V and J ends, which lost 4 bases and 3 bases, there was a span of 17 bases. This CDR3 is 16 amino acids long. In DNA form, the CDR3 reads TGTGCCAGCAGCCGCCCTAGTGGGAGAGGCTACAATGAGCAGTTCTTC. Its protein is CASSRPSGRGYNEQFF. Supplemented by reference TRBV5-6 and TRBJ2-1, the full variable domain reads DAGVTQSPTHLIKTRGQQVTLRCSPKSGHDTVSWYQQALGQGPQFIFQYYEEEERQRGNFPDRFSGHQFPNYSSELNVNALLLGDSALYLCASSRPSGRGYNEQFFGPGTRLTVL.

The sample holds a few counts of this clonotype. CDR3 coding DNA: TGTGCCAGTAGTCCTGGACAGGGGATCGGCTACGAGCAGTACTTC. Residues: CASSPGQGIGYEQYF. The chain carries TRBV19 and TRBJ2-7; 9 nucleotides line up with TRBD1. CDR3 length equals 15 residues. Looked up from germline, CDR1 is LNHDA and CDR2 is SQIVND (reference sequence). J gave up 3 bases and V 5 bases, and 8 bases lay outside the gene matches. Full variable domain (missing parts from reference TRBV19 and TRBJ2-7): DGGITQSPKYLFRKEGQNVTLSCEQNLNHDAMYWYRQDPGQGLRLIYYSQIVNDFQKGDIAEGYSVSREKKESFPLTVTSAQKNPTAFYLCASSPGQGIGYEQYFGPGTRLTVT.

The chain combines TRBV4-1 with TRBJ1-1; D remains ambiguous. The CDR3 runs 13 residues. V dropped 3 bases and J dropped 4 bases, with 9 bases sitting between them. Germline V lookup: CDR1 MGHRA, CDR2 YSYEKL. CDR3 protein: CASSQGSVTEAFF. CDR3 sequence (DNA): TGCGCCAGCAGCCAGGGAAGCGTCACTGAAGCTTTCTTT.

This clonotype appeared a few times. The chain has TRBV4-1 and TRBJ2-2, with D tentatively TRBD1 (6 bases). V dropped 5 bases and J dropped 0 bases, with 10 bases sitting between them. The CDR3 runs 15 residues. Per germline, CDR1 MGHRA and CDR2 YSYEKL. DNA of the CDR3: TGCGCCAGCAGCGGACAGACCCCGAACACCGGGGAGCTGTTTTTT. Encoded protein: CASSGQTPNTGELFF.

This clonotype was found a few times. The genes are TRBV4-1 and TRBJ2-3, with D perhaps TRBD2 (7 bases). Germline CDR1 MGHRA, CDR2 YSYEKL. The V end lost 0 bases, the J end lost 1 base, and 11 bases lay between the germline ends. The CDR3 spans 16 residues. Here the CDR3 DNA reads TGCGCCAGCAGCCAAGATGGGGGGGGGCGCACAGATACGCAGTATTTT. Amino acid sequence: CASSQDGGGRTDTQYF.